The source of this TCR beta chain is a study of Ad26.COV2.S vaccination and SARS-CoV-2 variants. Study details: Intramuscular Ad26.COV2.S at 5x10^10 or 1x10^11 viral particles. The study's findings and limits: Among vaccine recipients, spike-specific TCR breadth exceeded that of placebo recipients. Vaccine and placebo recipients had similar non-spike TCR breadth.

With respect to this clone: The antigen remains undetermined.

As for treatment: roughly 20 received Ad26.COV2.S at low or high dose, single or two shots; roughly five received placebo; per-sample allocation not given. It was on day 63 after the first vaccine or placebo injection that samples were taken. Adults aged 18-55 years in Boston included the donor. Profiled with immunoSEQ multiplex PCR; TCRdb holds only in-frame clones, not every one. Here the sample spans about 440,000 clones, around 90% being singletons. The germline V gene encodes CDR1 LGHDT and CDR2 YNNKEL (reference sequence). The CDR3 loop spans 15 amino acids. Trimming shortened V by 4 bases and J by 2 bases, and 11 bases separated the two germline ends.

Specimen: peripheral blood, collected in a trial of Ad26.COV2.S vaccine versus placebo. The receptor's source is a person aged 18-60 years who received the Ad26.COV2.S COVID-19 vaccine or a placebo. The rearrangement joins TRBV3-1 (or the pseudogene TRBV3-2) to TRBJ1-4; D is ambiguous. Here the CDR3 DNA reads TGTGCCAGCAGCCGAAATGAGGGTACTAATGAAAAACTGTTTTTT. Translation gives CASSRNEGTNEKLFF.